This T cell receptor beta chain was captured in a study of blood T cell repertoires in COVID-19. Across the whole study: COVID-19 samples from acute and convalescent phases originated in the United States, Italy and Spain. T cells, B-cell-depleted T cells, or PBMCs supplied cDNA or gDNA.

Seattle's cohort entered during active infection and was followed longitudinally. Original handling: Amplification with reference gene primers provided the estimates of nucleated cell counts. Generated by immunoSEQ multiplex PCR, the TCRdb table keeps only in-frame clones and is missing some. The V and J calls and clone size are taken from that table; D and trimming were inferred from the DNA. The profile shows approximately 180,000 clones, 75% to 90% of them singletons. The CDR3 sequence is 15 residues long. Germline V gene lookup returns CDR1 MNHEY and CDR2 SVGAGI. V lost 5 bases, J lost 0 bases, and 4 bases stayed unmatched.

Sequences were obtained from peripheral blood. V gene TRBV6-5 combines with J gene TRBJ2-7, with 10 positions matching TRBD1. The clonotype comes from a woman aged 40 to 50 with COVID-19, enrolled during active disease. The CDR3 region has the DNA TGTGCCAGCAGTCCCCGGACAGGGGGCTCCTACGAGCAGTACTTC. Amino acids: CASSPRTGGSYEQYF.